Sequencing of this TCR beta chain was carried out in a study of regulatory T cells in long-lasting Graves disease (dated by TCRdb to the early 2020s). Context from the whole study: Persistent Graves' disease was defined as persistently positive TSH receptor autoantibodies together with antithyroid drug treatment for over 5 years. The study was registered as a clinical trial and conducted in China. TCR sequencing covered around 13 persistent and around 20 newly diagnosed Graves' disease patients, some 33 samples in total. Patients with persistent Graves' disease were compared with patients with newly diagnosed Graves' disease using TCR sequencing and RNA sequencing of peripheral blood. In the clinical cohort, patients with persistent Graves' disease had used antithyroid drugs for an average of about 10.3 years. Study-level results and caveats: Only peripheral blood was studied, because thyroid tissue, the primary lesion, was inaccessible. The authors acknowledged the small sample size as a limitation that may reduce accuracy. Only the TCR beta chain was sequenced and analyzed. A larger number of public clonotypes was shared among persistent patients (about 2,700) than among newly diagnosed patients (approximately 1,000). Compared with newly diagnosed patients, persistent Graves' disease patients had lower TCR Shannon entropy and fewer highly expanded clones, which suggests clonal expansion. Preferential use of TRBV28, TRBJ1-2 and TRBJ2-5 was observed in persistent disease, whereas TRBV20-1 and TRBJ2-1 were favored in newly diagnosed disease.

This specimen's time point label, interpreted: persistent/refractory GD, antithyroid drugs over 5 years with positive TRAb. For both TCR sequencing and RNA sequencing, RNA was extracted from PBMCs using TRIzol. The diagnosis of Graves' disease was made according to American Thyroid Association guidelines. The patients came from an endocrinology department in Xi'an, China. Each patient gave 8.5 to 9.5 milliliters of peripheral blood, collected in an EDTA anticoagulant tube. Ficoll Paque Plus density gradient separation was used to isolate PBMCs, and no further T cell sorting was performed. An Agilent 2100 Bioanalyzer and agarose gel were used to check RNA quality, while a NanoDrop 2000 measured RNA concentration. CDR1 and CDR2 are read off the germline V gene (reference sequence) as LGHDT and YNNKEL. The CDR3, cysteine through phenylalanine, is 15 amino acids long. Kept here is only the CDR3 DNA, which spans 45 bases and is read in frame from base 1. V lost 4 bases and J lost 4 bases; the stretch between them is 16 bases long.

The library was generated by multiplex PCR. Sequencing took place on an Illumina HiSeq 4000. To build TCR beta libraries, CDR3 regions were amplified by Arm-PCR using iRepertoire HTBI primers. PCR products were gel purified before sequencing. Regarding the original processing steps: Across samples, around 62 TRBV and over 11 TRBJ segments were identified and used for gene usage analysis of CDR3 amino acid clonotypes. COPE and FqMerger were used to merge the filtered high-quality paired reads into contigs. BLAST was used to align contigs to the IMGT TRBV, TRBD and TRBJ reference genes, and CDR3 was defined following IMGT. Any clonotype with a frequency above 0.1% was classified as a highly expanded clone. Shannon entropy was used to measure repertoire diversity, and the Gini coefficient was used to measure V-J evenness. A clonotype was considered public if more than one individual shared it. Using fastp at Q25 and MiXCR, TCRdb reprocessed the public reads and kept productive beta chains. Every distinct CDR3 protein forms one entry, paired with its most common genes and DNA. These V and J calls derive from TCRdb rather than the authors' analysis. The sample records about 470,000 distinct CDR3 sequences, roughly 20% of which are singletons. The top ten hold 6.5% to 10% of the sample.

This clonotype was seen at least ten times. No cognate antigen has been identified for it. It has no much larger one-base neighbor in the sample; base qualities were not kept. This clonotype was obtained from a female donor with Graves disease. The sequenced sample was peripheral blood mononuclear cells (PBMCs), obtained when the disease was refractory, from a patient treated with antithyroid drugs. The V gene is TRBV3-1 and the J gene is TRBJ1-1; a weak D assignment points to TRBD1 (6 bases agree). The DNA sequence is given as TGTGCCAGCAGCCTCGGGGGAGGGGGATTCACTGAAGCTTTCTTT. Its protein reads: CASSLGGGGFTEAFF.